A single T cell receptor beta chain is shown here with its context. The data were taken from a study of CD8+ T cells in alopecia areata. This CDR3 contains 15 residues. Germline V gives CDR1 SGHAT, CDR2 FQNNGV. V was pared by 8 bases and J by 9 bases, with 11 bases of the junction left unmatched. Treatment reported: oral pan-JAK inhibitor, 5-10 mg twice daily. Once RNA had been extracted, it was reverse transcribed into cDNA to act as the sequencing template. The table came from immunoSEQ multiplex PCR; TCRdb's copy has only in-frame clones and leaves some out. The sample records 150,000 to 200,000 clones, 58% being singletons.

This specimen was CD4+ T cells sorted from blood, taken between weeks 55 and 65, from a patient treated with tofacitinib. The chain recombines TRBV11-2 with TRBJ1-6; TRBD1 matches at 9 bases. This TCR came from a human donor with alopecia areata. Here the CDR3 reads CASRRPGQGPSPLHF. Written as DNA, the CDR3 is TGTGCCAGCCGACGGCCGGGACAGGGTCCTTCACCCCTCCACTTT.